This T cell receptor beta chain is drawn from a study of Tregs in tolerant kidney transplant recipients. Study information: CD4+CD25+CD127- cells came from roughly 3-day belatacept mixed lymphocyte reactions, some with approximately five-day graft donor restimulation. Recipient cells were told from donor cells by antibody staining.

The germline V gene encodes CDR1 LNHDA and CDR2 SQIVND (reference sequence). Trimming removed 8 bases at V and 7 bases at J, with 18 bases between. There are 15 residues in the CDR3. Clones were read by immunoSEQ multiplex PCR, and TCRdb kept only the in-frame ones, dropping some. The sample carries more than 25,000 clones, 82% recorded once. Study-wide findings and caveats: The small number of patients limits these findings pending further validation. This study did not directly address biological reproducibility.

Points on this clone: Its antigen is currently unknown.

Sequenced: Tregs from blood cultured with allogeneic cells. The receptor comes from a human donor in good health. The chain employs TRBV19 and TRBJ1-6; the D is unclear. The CDR3 protein is CASQNLQRMNSPLHF. The CDR3 DNA sequence: TGTGCCAGTCAAAACCTACAACGGATGAATTCACCCCTCCACTTT. The full variable domain, completed using reference TRBV19 and TRBJ1-6, is DGGITQSPKYLFRKEGQNVTLSCEQNLNHDAMYWYRQDPGQGLRLIYYSQIVNDFQKGDIAEGYSVSREKKESFPLTVTSAQKNPTAFYLCASQNLQRMNSPLHFGNGTRLTVT.